These T cell receptor beta chains were read from a single sample in a study of human T cells and chemical hapten exposure. TCRdb fed the RACE reads into MiXCR, producing one record per CDR3 protein. The table lists 95,000 to 130,000 distinct CDR3 sequences, roughly an eighth of them singletons. This specimen was whole blood, taken in connection with sensitization to the hapten diphenylcyclopropenone (DPC). The receptors were sampled from a woman between 45 and 65 years old with alopecia areata. Some clones in this sample may be carry-over from other donors' samples. CDR3s include the opening cysteine and the closing phenylalanine or tryptophan. Fields, in order: D gene, clone size, V gene, J gene, CDR3 protein, CDR3 DNA. A D gene is named only where the DNA matches it firmly. For some rows the clone size is stated as once, few or many, or as a class when expanded; others skip it.

.	.	TRBV27	TRBJ1-5	CASSPLGGGQPQHF	TGTGCCAGCAGTCCCCTTGGGGGGGGCCAGCCCCAGCATTTT
.	many	TRBV5-5	TRBJ2-4	CASSLSSAQIQYF	TGTGCCAGCAGCTTAAGCTCGGCACAAATTCAGTACTTC
.	.	TRBV10-3	TRBJ2-7	CAISKDPLLGSYEQYF	TGTGCCATCAGTAAGGACCCTCTCCTCGGATCCTACGAGCAGTACTTC
.	.	TRBV3-1	TRBJ1-6	CASSQEGVGSPLHF	TGTGCCAGCAGCCAAGAAGGGGTTGGTTCACCCCTCCACTTT
TRBD2	few	TRBV6-6	TRBJ2-5	CASLSGGARHF	TGTGCCAGTCTTAGCGGGGGGGCCCGGCACTTC
.	few	TRBV20-1	TRBJ1-3	CSARNLFRDSGNTIYF	TGCAGTGCTAGAAACTTATTCCGGGACTCTGGAAACACCATATATTTT
.	.	TRBV7-9	TRBJ2-1	CASRGSVQFF	TGTGCCAGCCGGGGGAGTGTGCAGTTCTTC
.	few	TRBV7-2	TRBJ2-1	CASSFWLPRVNEQFF	TGTGCCAGCAGCTTTTGGCTCCCACGGGTCAATGAGCAGTTCTTC
TRBD2	.	TRBV6-6	TRBJ2-4	CASSYPGGGAEDIQYF	TGTGCCAGCAGTTACCCGGGCGGGGGGGCCGAGGACATTCAGTACTTC
.	many	TRBV4-1	TRBJ1-6	CASKGGGSYNSPLHF	TGCGCCAGCAAGGGGGGGGGCTCCTATAATTCACCCCTCCACTTT
.	many	TRBV28	TRBJ2-6	CASSFYQAGANVLTF	TGTGCCAGCAGTTTCTATCAGGCTGGGGCCAACGTCCTGACTTTC
.	.	TRBV11-2	TRBJ2-5	CASSFNDFLETQYF	TGTGCCAGCAGCTTTAACGACTTTCTAGAGACCCAGTACTTC
TRBD1	.	TRBV5-1	TRBJ1-1	CASGDRGEMNTEAFF	TGCGCCAGCGGAGACAGGGGGGAGATGAACACTGAAGCTTTCTTT
.	.	TRBV6-2/TRBV6-3	TRBJ1-5	CASSSSYTSNQPQHF	TGTGCCAGCAGTTCCTCGTATACTAGCAATCAGCCCCAGCATTTT
TRBD2	.	TRBV6-2/TRBV6-3	TRBJ2-7	CASSQPGLVDEQYF	TGTGCCAGCAGTCAACCGGGACTAGTAGACGAGCAGTACTTC
TRBD1	.	TRBV20-1	TRBJ2-7	CSAKEMTGSLDEQYF	TGCAGTGCTAAGGAAATGACAGGGTCCCTCGACGAGCAGTACTTC
.	few	TRBV7-9	TRBJ1-1	CASSLGGAKTEAFF	TGTGCCAGCAGCTTAGGGGGGGCAAAGACTGAAGCTTTCTTT